This TCR beta chain appears in the sequencing data of a study of shared clonotypes between healthy human individuals (dated by TCRdb to 2020 to 2021). Study-level background: Three men and a couple of women, aged 18 to 49 years, made up the cohort. For each donor, CD4 naive and CD4 memory were each run on three plates, CD8 naive on two plates, and CD8 memory on one plate. Each donor's leukapheresis produced roughly between roughly 0.85 and 9 billion PBMCs. To estimate repertoire size and how much clonotypes are shared between individuals, the study performed deep sequencing of blood TCR repertoires from five healthy adults. To increase sequencing depth and limit assay-specific biases, TCR repertoire library preparation and sequencing were carried out by different laboratories using diverse techniques.

The donors were healthy, HIV-negative adults with no recently reported acute infections or vaccinations. Every donor was a Caucasian adult residing in Nashville, Tennessee, USA. The CD8 memory samples were a combination of magnetically selected CD45RO+ cells and CCR7-negative CD45RA+ effector memory (TemRA) cells. Blood was collected by leukapheresis, and PBMCs were isolated by Ficoll-Histopaque density gradient centrifugation and then cryopreserved in liquid nitrogen vapor phase. Analytical flow cytometry was used to check the purity and quantity of each magnetically sorted T cell population. Genomic DNA was isolated from each sorted fraction and quantified by UV absorbance on a Nanodrop 2000c. Using the deep immunoSEQ assay, TCR CDR3 regions were amplified from genomic DNA by multiplex PCR. Extracted genomic DNA from each cell subset was spread evenly across all wells of several immunoSEQ 96-well plates, with each plate serving as a replicate. For sorted subsets, approximately 190 ng of genomic DNA, equivalent to 25,000 to 35,000 T cell genomes, went into each replicate PCR. The purified libraries were quantified using a Qubit 3.0 fluorometer, sized with a Bioanalyzer 2100, and then quantified again using the KAPA Library Quantification kit. Each immunoSEQ 96-well plate was sequenced on its own single-read 150-cycle Illumina NextSeq 550 flow cell. The paper's data handling went like this. Because the immunoSEQ output included only junctional sequences and no quality scores, the filtering could not be the same as the filtering used for full-length reads. To assign V/J genes and CDR3, sequences were annotated using PyIR, a Python wrapper for IgBLAST v1.9, with IMGT germline references. Reads were filtered out if the reads had weak V/J assignments (E-value above 1e-6), no CDR3, stop codons, out-of-frame junctions, or ambiguous translated residues. V3J clonotypes were defined as sequences sharing the same inferred V gene, J gene, and CDR3 amino acid sequence. Percentage overlap between repertoires was computed as shared unique clonotypes divided by the size of the smaller repertoire. Three approaches were used to assess repertoire richness: RTK rarefaction, the Chao1 estimator, and Recon v2.1 estimates of unobserved clonotypes. For all TCRbeta clonotypes obtained by the gDNA method from four donors, generation probabilities were computed with OLGA. TCRdb re-hosts the immuneACCESS table, in-frame sequences only. Its copies lack some clones; in the studies checked, an unresolved V gene accounts for under half of them, and the cause for the rest is not known. Clone size and the V and J calls come from that table; the DNA yielded D and trimming. Across this sample there are 98,000 or so clones, with about 70% seen only once. Around 26% of the sample comes from the top ten.

Study-wide conclusions, independent of this receptor: When a handful of donors were compared, the shared fraction of clonotypes was 5% to 6.5% for naive CD4, 3% to 4% for naive CD8, more than 2% for memory CD4, and about 0.36% for memory CD8. Sampling was limited to blood, and TCR repertoires in tissue likely differ from TCR repertoires in blood. Naive subsets generally had larger estimated clonotype richness than memory subsets did. Incomplete sequencing was indicated by rarefaction of sorted-subset datasets, despite the large sequencing depth. Because the study included only a small number of donors, the genetic and exposure-history diversity represented was limited. Based on pairwise subsampling, the degree of clonotype sharing among donors was expected to be affected by sequencing depth. Clonotypes shared by all four sorted-subset donors showed higher generation probabilities than non-shared clonotypes.

Of note for this clone: Its antigen remains undetermined. No much larger clonotype is one base removed from it; base qualities were not supplied. Other DNA sequences of this sample code for an identical CDR3.

The sequencing input was memory CD8+ T cells sorted from blood. The meaning of the sample's cell subset or site label: CD45RO+ cells pooled with CCR7-negative TemRA cells. This receptor was obtained from a woman aged 25 to 45 in good health.

The CDR3 has the sequence CASSQGNSGAYEQYF. The nucleotides are TGTGCCAGCAGCCAGGGTAATAGCGGGGCCTACGAGCAGTACTTC. This sequence uses TRBV4-2 and TRBJ2-7, with 8 bases matching TRBD2. CDR1 and CDR2 (LGHNA, YNFKEQ) derive from the germline V gene. The CDR3 numbers 15 residues from cysteine through phenylalanine. Only CDR3 DNA remains: 45 bases, in frame from the first base. The germline V and J ends show losses of 3 bases and 2 bases respectively, and no gene match explains 6 bases of the junction.